This TCR beta chain originates from a study of cytotoxic CD8 clonotypes in ibrutinib-treated CLL. Across the whole study: Timing of response sample collection was a median roughly twelve months after treatment start, with a range of 6 to 36.

Sequencing used immunoSEQ multiplex PCR; TCRdb keeps in-frame clones, though not all of them. The top ten hold approximately 2% of the sample, which has about 130,000 clones, approximately 85% seen once. V dropped 6 bases and J dropped 4; count of bases not matched to a gene: 4. CDR3 size: 14 residues. CDR1 is KGHSH and CDR2 is LQKENI in the germline V gene. Here the sequenced sample was PBMCs, taken after 24 months of ibrutinib treatment. The chain uses TRBV18 and TRBJ2-2; 8 bases agree with TRBD2. The TCR was taken from a human donor with chronic lymphocytic leukemia. CDR3 bases: TGTGCCAGCTCGGGACTAGATCTCACCGGGGAGCTGTTTTTT. Its protein product is CASSGLDLTGELFF.